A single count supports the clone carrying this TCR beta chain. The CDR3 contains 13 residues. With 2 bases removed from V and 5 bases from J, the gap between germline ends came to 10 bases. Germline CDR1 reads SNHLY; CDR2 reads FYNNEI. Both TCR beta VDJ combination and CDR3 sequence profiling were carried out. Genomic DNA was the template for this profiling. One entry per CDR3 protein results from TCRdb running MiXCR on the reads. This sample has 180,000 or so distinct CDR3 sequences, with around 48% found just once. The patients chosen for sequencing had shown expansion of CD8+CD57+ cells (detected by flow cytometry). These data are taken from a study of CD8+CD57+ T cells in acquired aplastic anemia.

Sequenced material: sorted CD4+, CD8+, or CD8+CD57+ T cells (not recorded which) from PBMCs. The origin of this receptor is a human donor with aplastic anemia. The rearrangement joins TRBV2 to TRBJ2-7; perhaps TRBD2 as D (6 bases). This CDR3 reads CASSERRGNEQYF. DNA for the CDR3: TGTGCCAGCAGTGAACGGCGGGGCAACGAGCAGTACTTC.